This T cell receptor beta chain was observed in a study of control samples from healthy donors and cancer patients. With 5 bases removed from V and 7 bases from J, the gap between germline ends came to 9 bases. The CDR3 sequence is 13 residues long. The repertoire was sequenced with immunoSEQ multiplex PCR; TCRdb's copy has only in-frame clones and lacks some. There are about 130,000 clones in the sample; around 90% occur only once, and 8.6% lies in the top ten. The chain is built from TRBV12-3 or TRBV12-4 and TRBJ1-6; D gene unclear. The receptor was derived from a man aged 18 to 29 in good health. The sequenced sample was blood. CDR3 nucleotides: TGTGCCAGCAGTCAACAAAGGAATTCACCCCTCCACTTT. It specifies CASSQQRNSPLHF.